This T cell receptor beta chain was captured by sequencing in a study of OX40 agonist ivuxolimab in advanced cancers. Study as a whole: Earlier treatment with anti-PD-1, anti-PD-L1 or anti-CTLA-4 was permitted, and under 50% had received some. Study results and limitations: CD4+ and CD8+ T cells in blood underwent clonal expansion by week 6 at 0.1 to 3.0 mg/kg.

This table comes from immunoSEQ multiplex PCR, and its TCRdb copy is limited to in-frame clones, with some not included. The repertoire includes about 62,000 clones, approximately 80% of them detected once, and 3.7% sits in the top ten. Patients were ruled out by autoimmune disease history or systemic immunosuppression. The CDR3 is 16 amino acids. Worth noting for this clone: Antigen: not known.

This receptor was obtained from an adult with an advanced solid tumor such as melanoma, head and neck, liver or kidney cancer. V gene TRBV21-1 combines with J gene TRBJ2-1; the D segment call TRBD2 is taken from the table without a DNA check. TRBV21-1 is tagged as a pseudogene. Sequencing used CD4+ or CD8+ T cells sorted from blood, obtained in a trial of the OX40 agonist ivuxolimab. CDR3 sequence reads: CASSKSWRASYNEQFF. For the CDR3, the DNA is TGTGCCAGCAGCAAAAGTTGGAGGGCTTCCTACAATGAGCAGTTCTTC.